These T cell receptor beta chains were read from a single sample in a study of OX40 agonist ivuxolimab in advanced cancers. Libraries were prepared by immunoSEQ multiplex PCR; TCRdb keeps only in-frame clonotypes and omits some of them. Here the sample spans approximately 80,000 clones, around 87% being singletons. This specimen was CD4+ or CD8+ T cells sorted from blood, taken in a trial of the OX40 agonist ivuxolimab. Receptors originate from an adult with an advanced solid tumor such as melanoma, head and neck, liver or kidney cancer. The CDR3 runs from the conserved cysteine through the conserved F or W. Fields, in order: D gene, clone size, V gene, J gene, CDR3 DNA, CDR3 protein. A D gene is named only where the DNA matches it firmly. Size is stated for part of the rows, as once, few or many counts, or as a class when the clone is expanded.

>NA|NA|TRBV25-1|TRBJ1-6
TGTGCCAGCAGTGAACAAAATTCACCCCTCCACTTT
CASSEQNSPLHF
>NA|once|TRBV7-6|TRBJ2-3
TGTGCCAGCAGCCCCGTGGGGCAGGGGACCGCCACAGATACGCAGTATTTT
CASSPVGQGTATDTQYF
>NA|once|TRBV28|TRBJ2-5
TGTGCCAGCAGACGTCCCCAAGAGACCCAGTACTTC
CASRRPQETQYF
>NA|NA|TRBV28|TRBJ1-2
TGTGGGGCTGGGGGCTACACCTTC
CGAGGYTF
>NA|NA|TRBV7-9|TRBJ1-4
TGTGCCAGCAGCTTAAGTCGGTTGGATGAAAAACTGTTTTTT
CASSLSRLDEKLFF
>NA|NA|TRBV20-1|TRBJ2-5
TGCAGTTTTGCCCAAGAGACCCAGTACTTC
CSFAQETQYF
>TRBD1|NA|TRBV4-1|TRBJ1-2
TGCGCCAGCAGCCAAGATCCAGGACAGGGATTTCATGGCTACACCTTC
CASSQDPGQGFHGYTF
>NA|NA|TRBV15|TRBJ1-2
TGTGCCACCAGCAGAGATTTACAGAACTATGGCTACACCTTC
CATSRDLQNYGYTF
>TRBD2|once|TRBV7-9|TRBJ2-5
TGTGCCAGCAGCTTGTCGGGACTAGCGGGAATGGCCCAGTACTTC
CASSLSGLAGMAQYF
>NA|NA|TRBV9|TRBJ1-1
TGTGCCAGCAGCGTACAGTTGAACACTGAAGCTTTCTTT
CASSVQLNTEAFF
>TRBD2|NA|TRBV28|TRBJ2-7
TGTGCCAGCAGTACCATACTAGCGGGAGTTTTGGGCGAGCAGTACTTC
CASSTILAGVLGEQYF
>TRBD2|NA|TRBV6-6|TRBJ2-3
TGTGCCACCTTATTAGCGGGGACAGATACGCAGTATTTT
CATLLAGTDTQYF
>NA|NA|TRBV6-1|TRBJ2-5
TGTGCCAGTTGTCTCGTTGGCGGTATACGGGAGACCCAGTACTTC
CASCLVGGIRETQYF
>NA|once|TRBV7-9|TRBJ1-2
TGTGCCAGCAGCCCCCGGGGAGGGGGACTTACCTATGGCTACACCTTC
CASSPRGGGLTYGYTF
>NA|once|TRBV11-3|TRBJ2-7
TGTGCCAGCAGCTTAGTTGGGGGCTACGAGCAGTACTTC
CASSLVGGYEQYF
>NA|NA|TRBV7-2|TRBJ1-1
TGTGCCAGCAGCTTATGGGGGGGAGGTACTGAAGCTTTCTTT
CASSLWGGGTEAFF
>NA|NA|TRBV11-2|TRBJ1-5
TGTGCCAGCAGCTTAGCAGGGGCGATTAATCAGCCCCAGCATTTT
CASSLAGAINQPQHF
>TRBD2|NA|TRBV19|TRBJ2-1
TGTGCCAGTAGTCCGTACCCTAGCGGGAGCGTCCAAGCATACAATGAGCAGTTCTTC
CASSPYPSGSVQAYNEQFF
>TRBD2|NA|TRBV7-9|TRBJ2-7
TGTGCCAGCAGCCGGGGGCATCGTCTAGCGGGGTCCTACGAGCAGTACTTC
CASSRGHRLAGSYEQYF
>TRBD2|NA|TRBV19|TRBJ2-1
TGTGCCAGTAGTACCACCGCTTCACTAGCGGGAGTTCGAAATGAGCAGTTCTTC
CASSTTASLAGVRNEQFF
>TRBD2|NA|TRBV14|TRBJ2-1
TGTGCCAGCAGCCCGGGTAGCGGGAACTACAATGAGCAGTTCTTC
CASSPGSGNYNEQFF
>NA|NA|TRBV19|TRBJ1-5
TGTGCCAGTAGTATGGTGGGGACCCGTAATAGCAATCAGCCCCAGCATTTT
CASSMVGTRNSNQPQHF
>TRBD1|NA|TRBV5-4|TRBJ1-4
TGTGCCAGCAGCTCAACAGGGGACCCAACTAATGAAAAACTGTTTTTT
CASSSTGDPTNEKLFF
>TRBD1|NA|TRBV4-1|TRBJ1-5
TGCGCCAGCAGCCCCATGCCGGGACAGGGGTCTCAGCCCCAGCATTTT
CASSPMPGQGSQPQHF
>NA|NA|TRBV6-5|TRBJ1-3
TGTGCCAGCAGTTACCAGGCGCGGAGCTCTGGAAACACCATATATTTT
CASSYQARSSGNTIYF
>TRBD2|NA|TRBV19|TRBJ2-5
TGTGCCAGTAGTATCTGGACTAGCGGAGTCGGAGAGACCCAGTACTTC
CASSIWTSGVGETQYF
>TRBD1|NA|TRBV6-5|TRBJ1-1
TGTGCCAGTAAGCCGGGACAGTTATACACTGAAGCTTTCTTT
CASKPGQLYTEAFF
>NA|NA|TRBV5-1|TRBJ2-2
TGCGCCAGCCAAACAAGACAGGCGAACACCGGGGAGCTGTTTTTT
CASQTRQANTGELFF
>NA|NA|TRBV5-4|TRBJ2-5
TGTGCCAGCAGCCCCCACCAAGAGACCCAGTACTTC
CASSPHQETQYF
>TRBD1|NA|TRBV7-9|TRBJ2-1
TGTGCCAGCAGCCCGTTGACAGGGAAAGCTTCTTACAATGAGCAGTTCTTC
CASSPLTGKASYNEQFF
>TRBD1|NA|TRBV4-1|TRBJ1-3
TGCGCCAGCAGCCAAGCCCCTACAGGGGATGGAAACACCATATATTTT
CASSQAPTGDGNTIYF
>NA|NA|TRBV19|TRBJ1-5
TGTGCCAGTAGTATTGGGGGTTTTGGCAATCAGCCCCAGCATTTT
CASSIGGFGNQPQHF
>TRBD2|NA|TRBV10-1|TRBJ2-2
TGCGCCGGCACGGGACGCGGGGGCACCGGGGAGCTGTTTTTT
CAGTGRGGTGELFF
>NA|NA|TRBV4-1|TRBJ1-5
TGCGCCAGCAGCCACGGGGATTGGGATCAGCCCCAGCATTTT
CASSHGDWDQPQHF
>NA|once|TRBV12-5|TRBJ2-7
TGTGCTAGTGGTTTGGTATTCACGAGCTCCTACGAGCAGTACTTC
CASGLVFTSSYEQYF
>NA|NA|TRBV19|TRBJ1-5
TGTGCCAGTAGTCCCGATCACAGCAATCAGCCCCAGCATTTT
CASSPDHSNQPQHF
>TRBD1|NA|TRBV7-9|TRBJ2-1
TGTGCCAGCAGCTTACGGCAGGGGGTCAATGAGCAGTTCTTC
CASSLRQGVNEQFF
>TRBD1|NA|TRBV2|TRBJ1-1
TGTGCCAGCGATAACCTTCGCGTTGGACAGGGTAACACTGAAGCTTTCTTT
CASDNLRVGQGNTEAFF
>TRBD1|NA|TRBV25-1|TRBJ1-1
TGTGCCAGCAGTGCACTAGGACAGGGACCGAACACTGAAGCTTTCTTT
CASSALGQGPNTEAFF
>NA|NA|TRBV2|TRBJ2-5
TGTGCCAGCAGTGAAGGCTGGACCCAGTACTTC
CASSEGWTQYF
>NA|NA|TRBV20-1|TRBJ2-5
TGCAGTGCCGTGAATCAAGAGACCCAGTACTTC
CSAVNQETQYF
>NA|NA|TRBV7-8|TRBJ2-7
TGTGCCAGCAGCTTACAGGGGATTGCTACTAACGAGCAGTACTTC
CASSLQGIATNEQYF
>TRBD1|NA|TRBV28|TRBJ2-2
TGTGCCAGCAGTTCCCCGACAGGGGGCAACACCGGGGAGCTGTTTTTT
CASSSPTGGNTGELFF
>NA|NA|TRBV5-4|TRBJ2-5
TGTGCCAGCAGCTTCGAGGCCCGAGAGACCCAGTACTTC
CASSFEARETQYF
>TRBD2|few|TRBV29-1|TRBJ2-3
TGCAGCGTTGAAGCCCCAGCGGGAAGGGGCACAGATACGCAGTATTTT
CSVEAPAGRGTDTQYF
>NA|NA|TRBV19|TRBJ2-6
TGTGCCAGTAGTATTGGCGAGGGAGGAAATGGGGCCAACGTCCTGACTTTC
CASSIGEGGNGANVLTF